This entry lists 28 T cell receptor beta chains sequenced from one sample in a study of CD8 T cells in Susac syndrome. Roughly 0.45 to 1 ug RNA was reverse transcribed with random hexamers. Each CDR3 protein is one row after TCRdb ran MiXCR on the immunoSEQ multiplex PCR reads. The repertoire has tens of thousands of distinct CDR3 sequences, around nine tenths of them found once; the top ten carry just over 0.5%. Sequenced sample: CD8+ T cells from PBMCs. Receptors originate from a human donor with multiple sclerosis.

J is TRBJ2-7 and V is TRBV6-5; 10 nucleotides align to TRBD1. Trimming took 5 bases from V and 5 from J; bases not matched to a gene: 6. The germline V gene encodes CDR1 MNHEY and CDR2 SVGAGI. The length of the CDR3 is 14 residues. The CDR3 bases are TGTGCCAGCAGTCGAACGACAGGGGGCAACGAGCAGTACTTC. Its translation is CASSRTTGGNEQYF.

The V and J genes are TRBV20-1 and TRBJ1-5; 7 bases line up with TRBD1. This CDR3 is built from 16 residues. Germline V gene lookup returns CDR1 DFQATT and CDR2 SNEGSKA (reference sequence). Germline trimming cut 1 base from V and 2 bases from J; bases unmatched to any gene: 8. CDR3 sequence reads: CSARADREMGNQPQHF. CDR3 DNA sequence: TGCAGTGCTAGAGCCGACAGGGAAATGGGCAATCAGCCCCAGCATTTT.

The chain combines TRBV7-3 with TRBJ1-5; possible D gene TRBD1, 5 bases. The germline V gene encodes CDR1 SGHTA and CDR2 FQGTGA. Deletions cut 5 bases from V and 0 bases from J, with 14 bases between. The CDR3 runs 16 residues. The CDR3 is CASSPGWGDSNQPQHF. In DNA, the CDR3 is TGTGCCAGCAGCCCGGGGTGGGGGGATAGCAATCAGCCCCAGCATTTT.

The CDR3, as DNA: TGTGCCAGCAGTTTCCAGGGGGCGCGCGATTCACCCCTCCACTTT. Its protein product is CASSFQGARDSPLHF. The V call is TRBV28, the J call TRBJ1-6, with 8 bases matching TRBD1. V was clipped by 3 bases and J by 8 bases; unmatched bases: 6. In germline, CDR1 is MDHEN, CDR2 SYDVKM. The CDR3 totals 15 residues.

The chain has TRBV13 and TRBJ1-1, with 7 positions matching TRBD1. Germline CDR1 and CDR2: PRHDT and FYEKMQ (reference sequence). The CDR3 has 15 residues. Trimming took 6 bases from V and 1 from J; bases not matched to a gene: 8. This CDR3 is CASSPIDRENTEAFF. The CDR3 DNA is TGTGCCAGCAGTCCCATCGACAGGGAGAACACTGAAGCTTTCTTT.

This chain links TRBV5-4 with TRBJ2-1; 9 bases fit TRBD2. CDR1 SGHNT and CDR2 YYREEE come from the germline V gene (reference sequence). V was pared by 0 bases and J by 6 bases, with 7 bases of the junction left unmatched. This CDR3 spans 16 amino acids. Written as DNA, the CDR3 is TGTGCCAGCAGCTTGGGGCGGGGGGGCCCGGGCAATGAGCAGTTCTTC. It yields the protein CASSLGRGGPGNEQFF.

The chain joins TRBV2 to TRBJ1-1, with D unclear. V was clipped by 6 bases and J by 1 base, with 9 bases between them. The CDR3 length is 13 residues. Germline CDR1 is SNHLY and CDR2 is FYNNEI. The CDR3 region is CASSAPRNTEAFF. The CDR3 DNA follows: TGTGCCAGCAGCGCTCCACGGAACACTGAAGCTTTCTTT.

The rearrangement uses TRBV5-6 and TRBJ2-1; 7 nucleotides align to TRBD2. CDR1 is SGHDT, CDR2 YYEEEE, per germline. The CDR3 consists of 17 residues. With 2 bases clipped from V and 0 bases from J, the junction kept 8 bases outside the gene matches. In nucleotides, the CDR3 is TGTGCCAGCAGCTTCTTCCTAGCGGATAGCTCCTACAATGAGCAGTTCTTC. This gives the protein CASSFFLADSSYNEQFF. Supplemented by reference TRBV5-6 and TRBJ2-1, the full variable domain reads DAGVTQSPTHLIKTRGQQVTLRCSPKSGHDTVSWYQQALGQGPQFIFQYYEEEERQRGNFPDRFSGHQFPNYSSELNVNALLLGDSALYLCASSFFLADSSYNEQFFGPGTRLTVL.

This chain links TRBV2 with TRBJ1-1, with 7 bases lining up with TRBD1. Germline CDR1 reads SNHLY; CDR2 reads FYNNEI. Trimming took 7 bases from V and 1 from J; bases not matched to a gene: 6. The CDR3 consists of 14 residues. CDR3 in amino acids: CASTEGARNTEAFF. The DNA of the CDR3 is TGTGCCAGCACCGAGGGGGCGCGGAACACTGAAGCTTTCTTT. The variable domain in full, completed from reference TRBV2 and TRBJ1-1, reads EPEVTQTPSHQVTQMGQEVILRCVPISNHLYFYWYRQILGQKVEFLVSFYNNEISEKSEIFDDQFSVERPDGSNFTLKIRSTKLEDSAMYFCASTEGARNTEAFFGQGTRLTVV.

The chain uses TRBV28 and TRBJ1-2, with D perhaps matching TRBD1 (5 bases). CDR3 length equals 14 residues. Germline V lookup: CDR1 MDHEN, CDR2 SYDVKM. The V and J ends lost 6 bases and 4 bases respectively, with 15 bases between them. Written as DNA, the CDR3 is TGTGCCAGCAGCCCCCAGGGACTGATCTATGGCTACACCTTC. As protein: CASSPQGLIYGYTF.

The CDR3 spells CSASPYGMVVETQYF. Here the CDR3 DNA reads TGCAGTGCTAGTCCCTACGGGATGGTGGTAGAGACCCAGTACTTC. V usage is TRBV20-1 and J usage is TRBJ2-5; D perhaps matches TRBD2 (5 bases). From germline, CDR1 is DFQATT and CDR2 SNEGSKA (reference sequence). The CDR3 is 15 amino acids. Trimming left V 3 bases short and J 4 bases short, with 18 bases between.

The V call is TRBV27, the J call TRBJ2-5; TRBD1 matches 7 bases. The CDR3 consists of 14 residues. The V and J ends lost 8 bases and 6 bases, in that order; junction bases with no gene match: 12. Germline V gene data show CDR1 as MNHEY and CDR2 as SMNVEV (reference sequence). In DNA form, the CDR3 reads TGTGCCAGCGGGACCCGACAGGGTGGGAAGACCCAGTACTTC. Encoded protein: CASGTRQGGKTQYF.

The sample holds a few counts of this clonotype. This chain links TRBV7-9 with TRBJ2-7; D is unclear. The V gene lost 5 bases and the J gene lost 2 bases, with 13 bases spanning the gap. The germline V gene has CDR1 SEHNR and CDR2 FQNEAQ (reference sequence). This CDR3 spans 14 amino acids. The CDR3 loop reads CASSRTDSPYEQYF. CDR3 DNA: TGTGCCAGCAGCCGGACCGATTCTCCCTACGAGCAGTACTTC.

V usage is TRBV30 and J usage is TRBJ1-5, with D possibly matching TRBD1 (6 bases). Trimming left V 0 bases short and J 6 bases short, with 6 bases between. This CDR3 region has 12 residues. In germline, CDR1 is GTSNPN, CDR2 SVGIG (reference sequence). The CDR3: CAWSVGGQPQHF. DNA of the CDR3: TGTGCCTGGAGTGTAGGGGGTCAGCCCCAGCATTTT.

The chain links TRBV5-4 to TRBJ2-7, with 8 bases identical to TRBD1. After removal of 0 bases from V and 3 bases from J, the junction contained 5 bases not matched to a gene. Germline V gene lookup returns CDR1 SGHNT and CDR2 YYREEE (reference sequence). The CDR3 has 15 amino acids. CDR3 in DNA: TGTGCCAGCAGCTTGGAGGCAGGGGGCCTCTACGAGCAGTACTTC. This sequence encodes CASSLEAGGLYEQYF.

This sequence joins TRBV12-3 or TRBV12-4 and TRBJ2-7; D may correspond to TRBD1 or TRBD2 (5 bases each). The CDR3 is made up of 13 amino acids. V was cut by 1 base and J by 6 bases, with 10 bases left in between. CDR3 sequence: CASSLGHGAEQYF. DNA for the CDR3: TGTGCCAGCAGTTTAGGCCACGGGGCCGAGCAGTACTTC.

Concerning this clonotype: The junction differs from germline at one of its ends, possibly a read error. The gene calls are TRBV7-7 and TRBJ2-6; 10 nucleotides agree with TRBD1. The germline CDR1 and CDR2 sequences are SSHAT and FNYEAQ (reference sequence). The CDR3 is 13 amino acids. DNA for the CDR3: TGTGCTAGCAGCTTGGGGACAGGGGAGGTCCTGACTTTC. This translates into CASSLGTGEVLTF.

The genes are TRBV12-3 or TRBV12-4 and TRBJ2-1; D is unresolved. The CDR3 sequence is 16 residues long. With 4 bases removed from V and 6 bases from J, the gap between germline ends came to 19 bases. CDR3 DNA sequence: TGTGCCAGCAGTTCACGGACGATCGGATTAGGCAATGAGCAGTTCTTC. Its protein product is CASSSRTIGLGNEQFF.

This CDR3 reads CASSHLAGGGTGELFF. The CDR3 bases are TGTGCCAGCAGCCACCTAGCGGGGGGCGGGACCGGGGAGCTGTTTTTT. The chain couples TRBV4-2 to TRBJ2-2, with 11 positions matching TRBD2. CDR3 size: 16 residues. Losses at the gene ends were 3 bases for V and 5 bases for J; bases not matched to a gene: 5. The germline CDR1 and CDR2 sequences are LGHNA and YNFKEQ.

The chain links TRBV7-9 to TRBJ1-1; 9 bases are shared with TRBD1. Germline CDR1 SEHNR, CDR2 FQNEAQ (reference sequence). J was trimmed by 0 bases and V by 4 bases; bases with no gene match: 3. The CDR3 is 15 residues long. Written as DNA, the CDR3 is TGTGCCAGCAGCTCGGGGACAGGGCTGAACACTGAAGCTTTCTTT. As protein: CASSSGTGLNTEAFF.

The chain carries TRBV20-1 and TRBJ2-3; TRBD2 matches 8 bases. Germline V gene data show CDR1 as DFQATT and CDR2 as SNEGSKA (reference sequence). Trimming removed 1 base from V and 1 base from J; junction bases left unmatched: 7. The CDR3 loop spans 16 amino acids. The CDR3 here is CSARVGRGGGTDTQYF. CDR3 sequence (DNA): TGCAGTGCTAGAGTGGGACGGGGGGGCGGCACAGATACGCAGTATTTT.

Written as DNA, the CDR3 is TGTGCCAGCAGCGCCCGGACAGGGGAAGCTAACTATGGCTACACCTTC. Translation: CASSARTGEANYGYTF. This chain uses TRBV9 with TRBJ1-2; TRBD1 matches 9 bases. Germline loops: CDR1 SGDLS, CDR2 YYNGEE. The ends lost 3 bases at V and 0 bases at J; junction bases unmatched: 6. The CDR3 covers 16 residues.

This clonotype was detected only a few times. This chain links TRBV4-3 with TRBJ2-7, with 7 bases lining up with TRBD1. This CDR3 has 16 amino acids. The V segment lost 1 base and the J segment 3 bases; nucleotides outside the gene matches: 9. Germline V CDR1 and CDR2: LGHNA, YSLEER. This CDR3 is CASSQGGFPGGYEQYF. The DNA of the CDR3 is TGCGCCAGCAGCCAAGGGGGTTTCCCAGGGGGCTACGAGCAGTACTTC.

The chain employs TRBV19 and TRBJ2-3; D is ambiguous. Germline V gives CDR1 LNHDA, CDR2 SQIVND (reference sequence). The CDR3 is 13 amino acids. Trimming cost V 2 bases and J 4 bases, with 7 bases left between them. CDR3: CASSISDADTQYF. CDR3 DNA sequence: TGTGCCAGTAGTATATCTGATGCAGATACGCAGTATTTT.

The chain carries TRBV6-1 and TRBJ1-6, with 7 bases aligning to TRBD1. Germline CDR1 MNHNS, CDR2 SASEGT. The CDR3 covers 14 residues. Trimming cost V 6 bases and J 5 bases; bases outside gene matches: 4. CDR3 in DNA: TGTGCCAGCAGGATCGGACAGGATAATTCACCCCTCCACTTT. Amino acids: CASRIGQDNSPLHF.

This clonotype has more than one count but fewer than ten. This chain joins TRBV12-3 or TRBV12-4 and TRBJ1-1; D not resolved. The CDR3 loop spans 15 amino acids. Between the trimmed V and J ends, which lost 6 bases and 0 bases, there was a span of 14 bases. DNA for the CDR3: TGTGCCAGCAGCCCCCCCCGCTCCTTGAACACTGAAGCTTTCTTT. Encoded protein: CASSPPRSLNTEAFF.

The chain joins TRBV5-6 to TRBJ2-3, with D possibly called TRBD1 or TRBD2 (5 bases each). Germline CDR1 is SGHDT and CDR2 is YYEEEE. The CDR3 has 12 amino acids. Deletions cut 3 bases from V and 4 bases from J, with 6 bases between. The CDR3 bases are TGTGCCAGCAGCTGGGGGTCAGATACGCAGTATTTT. As protein: CASSWGSDTQYF.

The chain couples TRBV14 to TRBJ2-3; 10 nucleotides agree with TRBD2. Germline values: CDR1 SGHDN, CDR2 FVKESK. CDR3 length equals 16 residues. Losses at the gene ends were 2 bases for V and 1 base for J; bases not matched to a gene: 3. Here the CDR3 DNA reads TGTGCCAGCAGCCAACTAGCGGGGGCCGGCACAGATACGCAGTATTTT. Encoded protein: CASSQLAGAGTDTQYF.